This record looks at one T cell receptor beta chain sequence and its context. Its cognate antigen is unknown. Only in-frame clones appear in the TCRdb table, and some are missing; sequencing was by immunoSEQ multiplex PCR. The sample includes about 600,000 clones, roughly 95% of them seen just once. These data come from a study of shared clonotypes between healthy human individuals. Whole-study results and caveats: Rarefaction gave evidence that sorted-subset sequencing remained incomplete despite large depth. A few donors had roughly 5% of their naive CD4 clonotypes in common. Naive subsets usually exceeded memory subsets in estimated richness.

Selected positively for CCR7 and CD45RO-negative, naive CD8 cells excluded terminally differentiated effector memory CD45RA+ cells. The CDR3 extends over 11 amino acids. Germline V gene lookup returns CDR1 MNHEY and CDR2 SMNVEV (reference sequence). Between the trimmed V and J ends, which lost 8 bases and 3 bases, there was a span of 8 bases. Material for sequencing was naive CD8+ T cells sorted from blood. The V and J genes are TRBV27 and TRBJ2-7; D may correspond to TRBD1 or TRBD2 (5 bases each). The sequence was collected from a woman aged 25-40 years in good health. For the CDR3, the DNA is TGTGCCAGCCGGGACGGCTACGAGCAGTACTTC. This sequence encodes CASRDGYEQYF.